The 11 T cell receptor beta chains below all came from one sample that was sequenced in a study of Ad26.COV2.S vaccination and SARS-CoV-2 variants. The repertoire was sequenced with immunoSEQ multiplex PCR; TCRdb's copy has only in-frame clones and lacks some. The table lists about 400,000 clones, over 75% of them singletons, with about 3.6% in the top ten. As for treatment: some 19 received Ad26.COV2.S at low or high dose, single or two shots; 5 received placebo; per-sample allocation not given. The samples date from day 63 after the first vaccine or placebo injection. The input for sequencing was peripheral blood, taken in a trial of Ad26.COV2.S vaccine versus placebo. Source of these receptors: a person between 18 and 60 years old who received the Ad26.COV2.S COVID-19 vaccine or a placebo.

Points on this clone: The sample has other DNA sequences that encode this CDR3 too. This chain uses TRBV10-3 with TRBJ1-1; no reliable D call. Per the germline V gene, CDR1 is ENHRY and CDR2 is SYGVKD. V gave up 0 bases and J gave up 1 base, with 3 bases separating them. The CDR3 consists of 13 residues. The CDR3 nucleotides read TGTGCCATCAGTGAGTCAGAGAACACTGAAGCTTTCTTT. Its translation: CAISESENTEAFF.

The rearrangement uses TRBV11-2 and TRBJ2-2; maybe TRBD1 (6 bases). Germline V lookup: CDR1 SGHAT, CDR2 FQNNGV. V dropped 6 bases and J dropped 5 bases, with 16 bases sitting between them. This CDR3 region has 15 residues. CDR3 loop: CASRKNRERTGELFF. The DNA of the CDR3 is TGTGCCAGCAGAAAAAACAGGGAGAGGACCGGGGAGCTGTTTTTT.

V gene TRBV7-9 combines with J gene TRBJ1-2, with 8 bases that match TRBD1. The CDR3 consists of 14 residues. The trim removed 4 bases at V and 5 bases at J, leaving 6 bases unmatched. From germline, CDR1 is SEHNR and CDR2 FQNEAQ (reference sequence). In DNA form, the CDR3 reads TGTGCCAGCAGCTCGGAGGACAGGGATTATGGCTACACCTTC. Residues: CASSSEDRDYGYTF.

The rearrangement uses TRBV28 and TRBJ1-4; TRBD1 might be the D (6 bases). Germline values: CDR1 MDHEN, CDR2 SYDVKM. Trimming removed 2 bases from V and 1 base from J, with 11 bases in between. CDR3 size: 16 residues. CDR3 bases: TGTGCCAGCAGTTTACGTACAGGGTTAACTAATGAAAAACTGTTTTTT. This translates into CASSLRTGLTNEKLFF.

The V call is TRBV14, the J call TRBJ2-3; D is unresolved. Looked up from germline, CDR1 is SGHDN and CDR2 is FVKESK. Trimming left V 4 bases short and J 7 bases short, with 24 bases between. This CDR3 has 17 amino acids. The CDR3 loop reads CASSLTATGTWVYTQYF. The CDR3 nucleotides are TGTGCCAGCAGCCTAACGGCCACGGGTACCTGGGTCTATACGCAGTATTTT.

This chain connects TRBV4-1 to TRBJ1-1, with a possible D match to TRBD1 (6 bases). Germline V gene data show CDR1 as MGHRA and CDR2 as YSYEKL. The CDR3 is 16 residues long. The ends were cut back, 0 bases at V and 5 bases at J, with 16 bases in the middle. Here the CDR3 reads CASSQDSAGEGTEAFF. DNA of the CDR3: TGCGCCAGCAGCCAAGATTCAGCAGGGGAGGGGACTGAAGCTTTCTTT.

The chain combines TRBV11-2 with TRBJ2-5; D perhaps matches TRBD1 (6 bases). Trimming removed 1 base at V and 4 bases at J, with 19 bases between. The CDR3 runs to 17 residues. Per germline, CDR1 SGHAT and CDR2 FQNNGV. The CDR3 DNA reads as TGTGCCAGCAGCTTAGCAAGGGGGTCCACTAAGGGAGAGACCCAGTACTTC. Its translation is CASSLARGSTKGETQYF.

This chain joins TRBV28 and TRBJ2-1; D is possibly TRBD1 or TRBD2 (5 bases each). V was cut by 5 bases and J by 3 bases, with 14 bases left in between. CDR1 is MDHEN and CDR2 is SYDVKM in the germline V gene. The CDR3 has 15 amino acids. In DNA, the CDR3 is TGTGCCAGCAGTCCGGGACGCGGGTACTACAATGAGCAGTTCTTC. Its translation is CASSPGRGYYNEQFF.

The chain is built from TRBV5-5 and TRBJ1-1, with D possibly being TRBD1 (6 bases). The CDR3 has 17 residues. CDR1 and CDR2 from the germline V gene are SGHKS and YYEKEE (reference sequence). V was shortened by 5 bases and J by 1 base, with 21 bases between the two germline ends. CDR3 sequence (DNA): TGTGCCAGCAGAACAACCGACAGGCCCAGGGGGAACACTGAAGCTTTCTTT. Translated, it gives CASRTTDRPRGNTEAFF.

CDR3 nucleotide sequence: TGCGCCAGCAGCCAAGGGGGGGACGAGACCCAGTACTTC. Translation: CASSQGGDETQYF. This chain uses TRBV4-1 with TRBJ2-5; D is perhaps TRBD2 (6 bases). The CDR3 extends over 13 amino acids. The germline V gene encodes CDR1 MGHRA and CDR2 YSYEKL. Trimming stripped 1 base from V and 5 bases from J, with 8 bases between.

The chain couples TRBV6-1 to TRBJ2-3; tentative D call: TRBD1 (6 bases). The CDR3 contains 14 residues. The V and J ends lost 0 bases and 8 bases respectively, with 12 bases between them. Germline values: CDR1 MNHNS, CDR2 SASEGT. The CDR3 DNA follows: TGTGCCAGCAGTGAAGCAAGGGGACACTCTACGCAGTATTTT. Its translation: CASSEARGHSTQYF.